The 13 T cell receptor beta chains below come from one sample, sequenced in a study of identical twins. TCRdb itself ran the 5' RACE reads through MiXCR, one entry per CDR3 protein. Of roughly 690,000 distinct CDR3 sequences listed, around 5.7% are singletons. The sample comprised naive T cells sorted from blood. The receptors stem from a young man in good health.

In this sample, this clonotype turned up many times. This sequence joins TRBV6-5 and TRBJ2-3, with a possible D match to TRBD2 (5 bases). The CDR3 spans 13 residues. CDR1 is MNHEY and CDR2 is SVGAGI in the germline V gene. V was cut by 4 bases and J by 5 bases, with 10 bases left in between. The CDR3 reads CASSSGRGDTQYF. The CDR3 DNA sequence: TGTGCCAGCAGTTCAGGACGGGGAGATACGCAGTATTTT.

This clonotype turned up a few times. This chain joins TRBV27 and TRBJ1-5, with a possible D match to TRBD1 (5 bases). The CDR3 spans 15 residues. The V end was cut by 6 bases, the J end by 7 bases, with 19 bases between. The germline V gene has CDR1 MNHEY and CDR2 SMNVEV (reference sequence). CDR3 in DNA: TGTGCCAGCAGCCCTCTGGGGGGGAAGAGCCAGCCCCAGCATTTT. Protein: CASSPLGGKSQPQHF.

This clonotype showed up many times. This chain joins TRBV29-1 and TRBJ2-2; 9 positions match TRBD2. Germline CDR1 reads SQVTM; CDR2 reads ANQGSEA. Germline trimming cut 6 bases from V and 2 bases from J; bases unmatched to any gene: 4. CDR3 length equals 14 residues. The CDR3 sequence is CSVGLALNTGELFF. The CDR3 DNA sequence: TGCAGCGTAGGACTAGCGTTAAACACCGGGGAGCTGTTTTTT.

This clonotype has just a few counts. This chain connects TRBV2 to TRBJ2-2; D ambiguous. Trimming removed 6 bases from V and 1 base from J, with 15 bases in between. The CDR3 consists of 16 residues. Germline loops: CDR1 SNHLY, CDR2 FYNNEI. The CDR3 spells CASSLRWGMNTGELFF. The CDR3 DNA reads TGTGCCAGCAGCCTCCGGTGGGGTATGAACACCGGGGAGCTGTTTTTT.

This clonotype was seen ten or more times. This chain joins TRBV6-1 and TRBJ2-7; 7 bases align to TRBD2. The V segment lost 3 bases and the J segment 9 bases; nucleotides outside the gene matches: 11. This CDR3 has 14 amino acids. The V gene's germline CDR1 is MNHNS and CDR2 SASEGT. The CDR3 bases are TGTGCCAGCAGTGAGGGAGGGCCCGGTTGGGGGCAGTACGTC. Its protein is CASSEGGPGWGQYV.

This clonotype was recorded at least ten times. V gene TRBV12-3 or TRBV12-4 combines with J gene TRBJ2-7, with 8 bases matching TRBD2. With 3 bases clipped from V and 0 bases from J, the junction kept 4 bases outside the gene matches. The CDR3 covers 15 residues. CDR3 coding DNA: TGTGCCAGCAGTTTTAGAACTAGCGGCTCCTACGAGCAGTACGTC. Translating it yields CASSFRTSGSYEQYV.

The table lists this clonotype with many counts. J is TRBJ1-1 and V is TRBV29-1; D might be TRBD1 (6 bases). CDR3 length: 13 amino acids. With 7 bases removed from V and 3 bases from J, the gap between germline ends came to 15 bases. Germline V gene sequence: CDR1 SQVTM, CDR2 ANQGSEA. In nucleotides, the CDR3 is TGCAGCGCCCTACGGGGGGCCGACACTGAAGCTTTCTTT. Translation: CSALRGADTEAFF.

This clonotype has a count of ten or more. The chain has TRBV12-3 or TRBV12-4 and TRBJ1-1, with TRBD1 as a possible D gene (6 bases). The CDR3 sequence is 14 residues long. V lost 5 bases to trimming and J lost 7 bases, with 17 bases between them. CDR3: CASSPQRQVFEAFF. The CDR3 DNA is TGTGCCAGCAGTCCCCAAAGACAGGTGTTTGAAGCTTTCTTT.

V gene TRBV9 combines with J gene TRBJ2-3, with 7 positions matching TRBD1. The germline V gene has CDR1 SGDLS and CDR2 YYNGEE. The CDR3 has 15 residues. The junction had 2 bases not matched to a gene; V was cut back by 0 bases and J by 1 base. The CDR3 reads CASSVGQGGTDTQYF. The CDR3 nucleotides read TGTGCCAGCAGCGTAGGACAGGGCGGCACAGATACGCAGTATTTT.

This clonotype was recorded many times. The CDR3: CASSRGLTTSYEQYV. CDR3 nucleotides: TGTGCCAGCAGTCGTGGGCTTACTACGAGCTACGAGCAGTACGTC. The gene calls are TRBV27 and TRBJ2-7; the D is unclear. Trimming removed 5 bases at V and 3 bases at J, with 17 bases between. The CDR3 is 15 residues long. The germline gives CDR1 MNHEY, CDR2 SMNVEV (reference sequence).

This clonotype was counted a few times. The CDR3 loop is CASSLGVPGGWYEQYF. The CDR3 DNA reads as TGTGCCAGCAGTTTGGGGGTGCCAGGGGGCTGGTACGAGCAGTACTTC. The chain combines TRBV27 with TRBJ2-7; 8 bases agree with TRBD1. The CDR3 is 16 residues long. CDR1 MNHEY and CDR2 SMNVEV come from the germline V gene (reference sequence). V was pared by 3 bases and J by 4 bases, with 11 bases of the junction left unmatched.

This clonotype was seen at least ten times. V usage is TRBV24-1 and J usage is TRBJ1-5; D is undetermined. The CDR3 runs 13 residues. The germline V gene encodes CDR1 KGHDR and CDR2 SFDVKD. Trimming left V 2 bases short and J 5 bases short, with 6 bases between. The CDR3 bases are TGTGCCACCAGTGATTATCAGGATCAGCCCCAGCATTTT. Amino acids: CATSDYQDQPQHF.

The sample holds a few counts of this clonotype. J is TRBJ2-7 and V is TRBV20-1, with 7 bases matching TRBD1. CDR1 is DFQATT and CDR2 is SNEGSKA in the germline V gene (reference sequence). The CDR3 sequence is 12 residues long. Trimming at V came to 5 bases and at J to 3 bases, leaving 4 bases not matched to a gene. This CDR3 reads CSAGDSYYEQYF. For the CDR3, the DNA is TGCAGTGCTGGGGACAGCTACTACGAGCAGTACTTC.